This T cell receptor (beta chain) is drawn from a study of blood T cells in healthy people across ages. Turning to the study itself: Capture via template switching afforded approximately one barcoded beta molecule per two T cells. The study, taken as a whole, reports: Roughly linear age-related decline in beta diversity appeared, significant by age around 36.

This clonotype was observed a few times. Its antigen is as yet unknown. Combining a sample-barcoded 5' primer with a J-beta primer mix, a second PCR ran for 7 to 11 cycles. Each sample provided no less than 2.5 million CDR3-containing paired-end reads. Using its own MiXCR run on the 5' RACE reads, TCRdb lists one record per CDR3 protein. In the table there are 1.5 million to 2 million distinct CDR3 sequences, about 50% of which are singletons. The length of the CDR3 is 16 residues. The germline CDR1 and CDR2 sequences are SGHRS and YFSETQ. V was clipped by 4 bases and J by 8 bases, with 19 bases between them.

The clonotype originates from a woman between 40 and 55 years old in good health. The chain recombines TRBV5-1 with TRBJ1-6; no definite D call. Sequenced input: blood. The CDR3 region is CASSTSLRPSDSPLHF. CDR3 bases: TGCGCCAGCAGCACCAGCTTACGGCCTTCAGATTCACCCCTCCACTTT.